This TCR beta chain was captured in a study of OX40 agonist ivuxolimab in advanced cancers. The overall study: Three patients had partial responses: one hepatocellular carcinoma, two cutaneous melanoma.

Study findings and constraints: CD8+ T cells showed, on average, more clonal expansion than CD4+ cells. Some of the nonresponding patients also showed low levels of normalized T-cell clonal expansion.

Assay: immunoSEQ multiplex PCR; the TCRdb copy retains only in-frame clones and omits some. The data contain tens of thousands of clones, almost 85% of them seen just once; the ten biggest clones take up over 50%. Cycle 7 day 1, cycle 4 day 1, and baseline were the timepoints at which blood was sampled. CDR1 and CDR2 (germline): LNHDA, SQIVND (reference sequence). V gave up 5 bases and J gave up 2 bases, with 10 bases separating them. This CDR3 comprises 13 residues. This clone was counted between two and nine times. The antigen is not known. The sequence derives from an adult with an advanced solid tumor such as melanoma, head and neck, liver or kidney cancer. The chain recombines TRBV19 with TRBJ2-7; D not resolved. Specimen: CD4+ or CD8+ T cells sorted from blood, collected in a trial of the OX40 agonist ivuxolimab. For the CDR3, the DNA is TGTGCCAGTAGTCCCCACCCAGCCTACGAGCAGTACTTC. This translates into CASSPHPAYEQYF.